The sequence of this T cell receptor beta chain was determined in a study of CD8+ T cells in alopecia areata. V was pared by 3 bases and J by 6 bases, with 13 bases between. CDR1 and CDR2 from the germline V gene are SGHTA and FQGTGA. The CDR3 sequence is 14 residues long. In each case, RNA was isolated and then reverse transcribed into cDNA as the sequencing template. The repertoire was sequenced with immunoSEQ multiplex PCR; TCRdb's copy has only in-frame clones and lacks some. There are about 200,000 clones in the sample; about three fifths occur only once, and less than 0.6% lies in the top ten. Points from the study as a whole: Sequencing of scalp tissue also captures the resident alphabeta T cells of normal skin.

On this clone itself: As yet, its antigen is unknown.

V is TRBV7-3 and J is TRBJ2-3; D is ambiguous. The source is a human donor with alopecia areata. The sequencing here drew on CD4+ T cells sorted from blood, taken at week 0. CDR3 nucleotide sequence: TGTGCCAGCAGCTTCCTCGGAGTTGGGGATACGCAGTATTTT. Translation gives CASSFLGVGDTQYF.